The 28 T cell receptor beta chains below all came from one sample that was sequenced in a study of control samples from healthy donors and cancer patients. Using immunoSEQ multiplex PCR, the repertoire was profiled, and TCRdb retains in-frame clones only, with some absent. Of about 270,000 clones listed, about four fifths are singletons. What was sequenced was PBMCs. The receptors were gathered from an older woman with lung cancer.

V and J are TRBV7-9 and TRBJ1-2; D may be TRBD1 (5 bases). The germline V gene encodes CDR1 SEHNR and CDR2 FQNEAQ (reference sequence). V gave up 7 bases and J gave up 4 bases, with 13 bases separating them. The CDR3 contains 13 residues. CDR3 DNA: TGTGCCAGCAACCTAGGGGTGGGCTATGGCTACACCTTC. Its translation: CASNLGVGYGYTF.

V and J are TRBV4-2 and TRBJ2-3; TRBD2 matches 9 bases. The CDR3 is 17 amino acids. V dropped 1 base and J dropped 0; count of bases not matched to a gene: 5. Germline V gene data show CDR1 as LGHNA and CDR2 as YNFKEQ. CDR3: CASSQAIAGESTDTQYF. The CDR3 coding sequence is TGTGCCAGCAGCCAAGCTATAGCGGGAGAGAGCACAGATACGCAGTATTTT.

J is TRBJ2-5 and V is TRBV3-1 (or the pseudogene TRBV3-2), with D perhaps matching TRBD2 (6 bases). Germline V gives CDR1 LGHDT, CDR2 YNNKEL (reference sequence). The CDR3 is 12 residues long. Trimming stripped 2 bases from V and 13 bases from J, with 14 bases between. The CDR3 region is CASSQQPGLLYF. Written as DNA, the CDR3 is TGTGCCAGCAGCCAACAGCCGGGACTCCTGTACTTC.

The chain has TRBV29-1 and TRBJ2-5; D call uncertain. This CDR3 spans 11 amino acids. Germline CDR1 and CDR2: SQVTM and ANQGSEA. V gave up 4 bases and J gave up 5 bases, with 8 bases separating them. For the CDR3, the DNA is TGCAGCGTTGCCAGCCGCGAGACCCAGTACTTC. It is translated as CSVASRETQYF.

J is TRBJ1-6 and V is TRBV5-6, with a weak D call TRBD1 (5 bases). V gave up 0 bases and J gave up 9 bases, with 16 bases separating them. The length of the CDR3 is 16 residues. In germline, CDR1 is SGHDT, CDR2 YYEEEE. In nucleotides, the CDR3 is TGTGCCAGCAGCTTGGGGGCAGGGAGCCTTGTTTCACCCCTCCACTTT. This gives the protein CASSLGAGSLVSPLHF.

V usage is TRBV9 and J usage is TRBJ2-5; D unresolved. The V end lost 0 bases, the J end lost 5 bases, and 14 bases lay between the germline ends. The CDR3 contains 15 residues. Germline V gene data show CDR1 as SGDLS and CDR2 as YYNGEE. The CDR3 DNA is TGTGCCAGCAGCGTAGAAGAGACCATGCGGGAGACCCAGTACTTC. It codes for CASSVEETMRETQYF.

DNA for the CDR3: TGTGCCAGCAGCGTGGAGAACAATGAGCAGTTCTTC. As protein: CASSVENNEQFF. The rearrangement uses TRBV9 and TRBJ2-1; D is unresolved. Germline V lookup: CDR1 SGDLS, CDR2 YYNGEE. The CDR3 totals 12 residues. Trimming took 2 bases from V and 5 from J, leaving 5 bases between them.

CDR3 bases: TGTGCCAGCAGTCTCGGACAGGGGGGCAATCAGCCCCAGCATTTT. It yields the protein CASSLGQGGNQPQHF. This chain uses TRBV27 with TRBJ1-5; 10 bases align to TRBD1. CDR3 length: 15 amino acids. Trimming took 5 bases from V and 2 from J; bases not matched to a gene: 3. The germline V gene encodes CDR1 MNHEY and CDR2 SMNVEV (reference sequence).

V and J are TRBV11-2 and TRBJ2-5; 8 bases map to TRBD1. J gave up 4 bases and V 4 bases, and 8 bases lay outside the gene matches. The germline V gene encodes CDR1 SGHAT and CDR2 FQNNGV. The CDR3 is made up of 15 amino acids. The chain's CDR3 is CASSSRTGWSETQYF. For the CDR3, the DNA is TGTGCCAGCAGCTCACGGACAGGGTGGTCAGAGACCCAGTACTTC. The whole variable domain, filled in from reference TRBV11-2 and TRBJ2-5, reads EAGVAQSPRYKIIEKRQSVAFWCNPISGHATLYWYQQILGQGPKLLIQFQNNGVVDDSQLPKDRFSAERLKGVDSTLKIQPAKLEDSAVYLCASSSRTGWSETQYFGPGTRLLVL.

This clone appeared a few times. Other DNA sequences within the sample encode an identical CDR3. The chain couples TRBV9 to TRBJ2-1, with D unresolved. V was shortened by 2 bases and J by 5 bases, with 8 bases between the two germline ends. The germline CDR1 and CDR2 sequences are SGDLS and YYNGEE. The CDR3 consists of 13 residues. The CDR3 nucleotides are TGTGCCAGCAGCGTTAGAAGAGACAATGAGCAGTTCTTC. It is translated as CASSVRRDNEQFF.

Here the CDR3 DNA reads TGTGCCAGCAGCTTCGGACGGCGGGCCCCCTACGAGCAGTACTTC. Residues: CASSFGRRAPYEQYF. The chain uses TRBV5-6 and TRBJ2-7, with D possibly TRBD2 on 5 matching bases. V gave up 2 bases and J gave up 2 bases, with 14 bases separating them. The V gene's germline CDR1 is SGHDT and CDR2 YYEEEE. The CDR3 totals 15 residues.

CDR3 sequence (DNA): TGTGCCAGCAGTTTATCGGGTAGCGGGAGGGCAAATGAGCAGTTCTTC. This translates into CASSLSGSGRANEQFF. This chain uses TRBV27 with TRBJ2-1; 11 bases align to TRBD2. CDR1 MNHEY and CDR2 SMNVEV come from the germline V gene (reference sequence). Trimming at V came to 0 bases and at J to 7 bases, leaving 5 bases not matched to a gene. The CDR3 runs 16 residues.

V gene TRBV6-5 combines with J gene TRBJ2-7; the D gene could be TRBD1 or TRBD2 (5 bases each). Germline-derived CDR1 and CDR2 are MNHEY and SVGAGI. Trimming left V 2 bases short and J 7 bases short, with 15 bases between. The CDR3 is 14 residues long. This CDR3 is CASSYGRATREQYF. CDR3 nucleotide sequence: TGTGCCAGCAGTTACGGCAGGGCAACTAGAGAGCAGTACTTC.

The chain has TRBV6-5 and TRBJ2-2; 7 bases map to TRBD2. CDR3 length: 13 residues. Unmatched junction bases numbered 5, after V lost 11 bases and J lost 2 bases. Germline CDR1 and CDR2: MNHEY and SVGAGI. Here the CDR3 reads CAGGLDNTGELFF. In DNA form, the CDR3 reads TGTGCCGGAGGACTAGACAACACCGGGGAGCTGTTTTTT.

Worth noting for this clone: Other DNA sequences in this sample translate to the same CDR3. The chain links TRBV28 to TRBJ1-5; D is ambiguous. The V and J ends lost 3 bases and 4 bases respectively, with 7 bases between them. Looked up from germline, CDR1 is MDHEN and CDR2 is SYDVKM. This CDR3 contains 13 residues. DNA for the CDR3: TGTGCCAGCAGTTTTAGCGGGAATCAGCCCCAGCATTTT. It is translated as CASSFSGNQPQHF.

This rearrangement joins TRBV12-3 or TRBV12-4 to TRBJ1-1, with D tentatively TRBD1 (5 bases). The CDR3 extends over 12 amino acids. V dropped 6 bases and J dropped 6 bases, with 11 bases sitting between them. The chain's CDR3 is CASSPGTAEAFF. Here the CDR3 DNA reads TGTGCCAGCAGCCCAGGGACTGCTGAAGCTTTCTTT.

The chain carries TRBV28 and TRBJ1-4; tentative D call: TRBD1 (6 bases). The CDR3 covers 14 residues. Trimming removed 4 bases at V and 7 bases at J, with 13 bases between. Germline V gives CDR1 MDHEN, CDR2 SYDVKM. The CDR3 is CASSSTGLGEKLFF. Here the CDR3 DNA reads TGTGCCAGCAGTTCAACAGGGCTGGGTGAAAAACTGTTTTTT.

The rearrangement joins TRBV7-9 to TRBJ2-3; either TRBD1 or TRBD2 may fit D (5 bases each). V lost 2 bases to trimming and J lost 4 bases, with 13 bases between them. Germline assignment: CDR1 SEHNR and CDR2 FQNEAQ (reference sequence). The length of the CDR3 is 15 residues. The CDR3 region has the DNA TGTGCCAGCAGCTTACAGGGAGTTGGAGCAGATACGCAGTATTTT. Translation gives CASSLQGVGADTQYF.

In this sample, this clone turned up once. The chain carries TRBV5-1 and TRBJ2-7, with 8 bases identical to TRBD1. The CDR3 has 15 amino acids. Germline V gene sequence: CDR1 SGHRS, CDR2 YFSETQ. Trimming removed 4 bases from V and 0 bases from J; junction bases left unmatched: 6. This CDR3 reads CASSQGQGPSYEQYF. CDR3 nucleotide sequence: TGCGCCAGCAGCCAAGGACAGGGACCCTCCTACGAGCAGTACTTC.

V is TRBV6-5 and J is TRBJ2-5, with 7 nucleotides matching TRBD2. Losses at the gene ends were 0 bases for V and 5 bases for J; bases not matched to a gene: 6. CDR1 and CDR2 (germline): MNHEY, SVGAGI. The CDR3 runs to 15 residues. The CDR3 nucleotides are TGTGCCAGCAGTTACTCGGGGGGGGTCCGGGAGACCCAGTACTTC. Translated, it gives CASSYSGGVRETQYF.

This clone was counted between two and nine times. V gene TRBV5-1 combines with J gene TRBJ2-1, with no clear D. This CDR3 comprises 14 residues. Germline CDR1 reads SGHRS; CDR2 reads YFSETQ. With 6 bases removed from V and 1 base from J, the gap between germline ends came to 11 bases. This chain's CDR3 is CASKIAGSYNEQFF. CDR3 DNA: TGCGCCAGCAAAATAGCCGGATCCTACAATGAGCAGTTCTTC. Using reference TRBV5-1 and TRBJ2-1 for the parts outside the CDR3, the full variable domain is KAGVTQTPRYLIKTRGQQVTLSCSPISGHRSVSWYQQTPGQGLQFLFEYFSETQRNKGNFPGRFSGRQFSNSRSEMNVSTLELGDSALYLCASKIAGSYNEQFFGPGTRLTVL.

The CDR3 here is CASSWRGQRITDTQYF. The CDR3 DNA reads as TGTGCCAGCAGTTGGCGGGGACAGCGGATTACAGATACGCAGTATTTT. The chain couples TRBV27 to TRBJ2-3, with TRBD1 as a possible D gene (7 bases). V lost 4 bases and J 3 bases, leaving 17 bases between the germline ends. The CDR3 runs to 16 residues. Germline values: CDR1 MNHEY, CDR2 SMNVEV (reference sequence).

The chain combines TRBV5-1 with TRBJ2-1, with D maybe TRBD1 (5 bases). The CDR3 runs 13 residues. The germline V gene encodes CDR1 SGHRS and CDR2 YFSETQ. V dropped 7 bases and J dropped 4 bases, with 12 bases sitting between them. DNA of the CDR3: TGCGCCAGCCTCTCCGACAGATACAATGAGCAGTTCTTC. As protein: CASLSDRYNEQFF.

For this clone: Mismatch with germline at one junction end may stem from a read error. Different DNA sequences within this sample yield the same CDR3. This rearrangement joins TRBV4-1 to TRBJ1-5; 7 nucleotides match TRBD1. CDR3 length: 15 residues. Per the germline V gene, CDR1 is MGHRA and CDR2 is YSYEKL. CDR3 sequence (DNA): TGCGCCAGCAGCCACCTATGGACAGGTCATCAGCCTCAGCATTTT. Amino acids: CASSHLWTGHQPQHF.

V gene TRBV5-1 combines with J gene TRBJ2-1; 9 bases fit TRBD2. V gave up 4 bases and J gave up 0 bases; unmatched junction bases: 8. CDR1 is SGHRS and CDR2 is YFSETQ in the germline V gene. CDR3 length: 17 amino acids. CDR3 residues: CASSEASGASSYNEQFF. Written as DNA, the CDR3 is TGCGCCAGCAGCGAGGCTAGCGGGGCTAGCTCCTACAATGAGCAGTTCTTC.

This clone has a handful of counts. The rearrangement joins TRBV11-2 to TRBJ2-7; no clear D gene. Germline V gene data show CDR1 as SGHAT and CDR2 as FQNNGV. The germline V and J ends were trimmed by 1 base and 3 bases, with 1 base remaining between them. This CDR3 has 11 residues. CDR3 loop: CASSLVYEQYF. CDR3 nucleotide sequence: TGTGCCAGCAGCTTAGTCTACGAGCAGTACTTC.

In DNA form, the CDR3 reads TGCAGTGCTAGTCAACCAGGGGGCTCCTACGAGCAGTACTTC. Amino acids: CSASQPGGSYEQYF. The V gene is TRBV20-1, the J gene TRBJ2-7, with 7 nucleotides matching TRBD1. The germline V gene has CDR1 DFQATT and CDR2 SNEGSKA (reference sequence). Trimming took 3 bases from V and 0 from J; bases not matched to a gene: 5. The CDR3 runs to 14 residues.

J is TRBJ2-3 and V is TRBV28; D possibly uses TRBD1 or TRBD2 (5 bases each). This CDR3 has 17 residues. Germline CDR1 is MDHEN and CDR2 is SYDVKM. The V and J ends lost 1 base and 4 bases respectively, with 18 bases between them. CDR3 coding DNA: TGTGCCAGCAGTTTATATCCGAGGGGTACGTTGGCAGATACGCAGTATTTT. Translation: CASSLYPRGTLADTQYF.